This T cell receptor beta chain appears in the sequencing data of a study of blood T cell repertoires in COVID-19 (TCRdb year 2020). At the level of the whole study: Samples from collaborators originated in the United States, Italy and Spain and spanned both the acute and convalescent phases of COVID-19. The prospective study material was composed of cDNA or gDNA derived from T cells, B-cell-depleted T cells, or PBMCs. Subjects who had been exposed to COVID-19, were actively infected with it, or had recovered from it provided the deeply sampled blood TCRbeta repertoires that made up the dataset. A freely available public database, intended as a resource for researchers studying the immune response to SARS-CoV-2, is where the repertoires were released. Samples came from the ongoing ImmuneRACE study (first 160 participants) plus 1,254 subjects from 6 global collaborators. Sample metadata almost always included a de-identified subject ID, COVID-19 status, age in years and sex. HLA class I and class II types, where available, came from metadata supplied by the sample provider rather than from assay-based typing.

The immunoSEQ Assay, a bias-controlled multiplex PCR, was used to amplify TCRbeta CDR3 regions from genomic DNA. Processing in the source paper ran as follows. The number of nucleated cells in each sample was estimated from the amplification of reference gene primers within the assay. To quantify the absolute abundance of each unique TCRbeta CDR3 rearrangement, sequence reads were collapsed and filtered. For each sample, productive Simpson clonality was calculated as the square root of Simpson's diversity index over productive rearrangements. What TCRdb holds here is the immuneACCESS table cut down to in-frame rearrangements. Part of the clones is not present; checked against another copy, under half of the missing clones reflect an unresolved V gene, and the others are unexplained. V, J and clone size are taken as reported in that table, and D and trimming were inferred from the DNA itself. Here the sample has under 200,000 clones; 70% to 85% occur a single time. The ten largest clones take up 1% to 1.5% of the sample.

Results the study describes overall, beyond this receptor: Clinical and demographic metadata were provided uncurated, with the amount varying by source and participant.

A second Seattle source provided samples from volunteer blood donors who had recovered from COVID-19. Whole blood was collected in K2EDTA tubes by collaborating institutions according to the institutions' own protocols. For TCRbeta analysis, collaborators shipped samples in one of three forms: frozen whole blood, isolated PBMCs, or DNA extracted from either of those sample types. CDR1 and CDR2 (SGHTA, FQGTGA) derive from the germline V gene. V was cut back by 5 bases and J by 5 bases, leaving a gap of 10 bases between them. The CDR3 runs 13 amino acids, cysteine and phenylalanine included. Left in the record is the CDR3 DNA by itself, 39 bases read in frame from the first base. Note on this clone: The specificity of this receptor is unknown. Base quality data are lacking; no much larger clone is found one base away.

Sequenced material: peripheral blood. The chain is made from TRBV7-3 and TRBJ1-5, with TRBD1 as a weak D call on 5 bases. This TCR was sampled from a man aged 60 to 69 who had recovered from COVID-19. The DNA reads as follows: TGTGCCAGCAGCCAGGGTCCCGATCAGCCCCAGCATTTT. Translated, it gives CASSQGPDQPQHF.